One and the same sample provided the 32 T cell receptor beta chains below, sequenced in a study of T cells after yellow fever vaccination. TCRdb reanalysed the 5' RACE reads using MiXCR and keeps one entry per CDR3 protein. The data contain about 250,000 distinct CDR3 sequences, more than 3.5% of them singletons. The source material was PBMCs, sampled 15 days after the yellow fever booster vaccination. These receptors all stem from a man between 18 and 35 years old who received the YFV17D yellow fever vaccine.

This clonotype was counted only a few times. The chain recombines TRBV3-1 with TRBJ1-1, with a possible D match to TRBD1 (5 bases). V lost 8 bases and J lost 3, with 13 bases in between. CDR3 length: 13 amino acids. Per germline, CDR1 LGHDT and CDR2 YNNKEL (reference sequence). This CDR3 reads CASRRDWDTEAFF. Written as DNA, the CDR3 is TGTGCCAGCCGGCGGGACTGGGACACTGAAGCTTTCTTT.

Many counts were recorded for this clonotype. The V and J genes are TRBV4-2 and TRBJ2-1; D is ambiguous. Trimming took off 0 bases at V and 2 bases at J, with 11 bases between the two ends. Germline V gene data show CDR1 as LGHNA and CDR2 as YNFKEQ. The CDR3 runs to 16 residues. This chain's CDR3 is CASSQEVLPPYNEQFF. The CDR3 region has the DNA TGTGCCAGCAGCCAAGAGGTTTTGCCCCCCTACAATGAGCAGTTCTTC.

This clonotype appeared many times. V usage is TRBV5-1 and J usage is TRBJ1-1, with unresolved D. V gave up 3 bases and J gave up 1 base, with 10 bases separating them. The CDR3 runs 14 residues. The germline V gene has CDR1 SGHRS and CDR2 YFSETQ. The CDR3 bases are TGCGCCAGCAGCTCTTCTACGGGGAACACTGAAGCTTTCTTT. Protein sequence: CASSSSTGNTEAFF.

Ten or more counts support this clonotype. The chain couples TRBV5-1 to TRBJ1-4; D is possibly TRBD1 (6 bases). The germline gives CDR1 SGHRS, CDR2 YFSETQ. Trimming left V 0 bases short and J 7 bases short, with 13 bases between. This CDR3 has 15 residues. CDR3 bases: TGCGCCAGCAGCTTGGAAGGGGGAAGGAGTGAAAAACTGTTTTTT. Protein sequence: CASSLEGGRSEKLFF.

This clonotype was detected many times. V gene TRBV12-3 or TRBV12-4 combines with J gene TRBJ1-5; D ambiguous. V lost 4 bases and J lost 3, with 10 bases in between. The CDR3 totals 14 residues. This CDR3 reads CASSYGFVNQPQHF. The CDR3 DNA sequence: TGTGCCAGCAGTTACGGATTCGTCAATCAGCCCCAGCATTTT.

This clonotype showed up many times. J is TRBJ1-5 and V is TRBV7-6; D not resolved. Trimming removed 0 bases at V and 4 bases at J, with 7 bases between. The V gene's germline CDR1 is SGHVS and CDR2 FNYEAQ. The CDR3 is 14 residues long. The CDR3 is CASSLAAENQPQHF. The CDR3 nucleotides are TGTGCCAGCAGCTTAGCCGCAGAGAATCAGCCCCAGCATTTT.

This clonotype was seen at least ten times. The chain couples TRBV20-1 to TRBJ2-7; tentatively, D is TRBD1 (6 bases). Germline CDR1 and CDR2: DFQATT and SNEGSKA (reference sequence). V shed 0 bases and J shed 2 bases, with 8 bases lying between them. This CDR3 comprises 13 residues. CDR3 residues: CSARDRGAYEQYF. The CDR3 region has the DNA TGCAGTGCTAGAGACAGGGGAGCCTACGAGCAGTACTTC.

The CDR3 nucleotides are TGTGCCAGTAGAGGGAAGGGGATTGAAATTGAAGCTTTCTTT. Translating gives CASRGKGIEIEAFF. This sequence joins TRBV19 and TRBJ1-1, with a tentative D call TRBD1 (5 bases). V lost 6 bases, J lost 7 bases, and 18 bases lay in between. This CDR3 spans 14 amino acids. In germline, CDR1 is LNHDA, CDR2 SQIVND (reference sequence).

This clonotype was seen only a few times. This chain connects TRBV4-3 to TRBJ1-4; D not certain. Looked up from germline, CDR1 is LGHNA and CDR2 is YSLEER. CDR3 length: 13 amino acids. V lost 0 bases, J lost 7 bases, and 6 bases lay in between. CDR3 nucleotide sequence: TGCGCCAGCAGCCAAGATCATAGTGAAAAACTGTTTTTT. Residues: CASSQDHSEKLFF.

The rearrangement joins TRBV4-1 to TRBJ2-6, with 8 nucleotides matching TRBD1. In germline, CDR1 is MGHRA, CDR2 YSYEKL. CDR3 length equals 15 residues. The junction had 1 base not matched to a gene; V was cut back by 3 bases and J by 3 bases. In DNA, the CDR3 is TGCGCCAGCAGCCAGACAGGGGATGGGGCCAACGTCCTGACTTTC. Protein product: CASSQTGDGANVLTF.

The table lists this clonotype with many counts. V gene TRBV29-1 combines with J gene TRBJ2-5, with D tentatively TRBD1 (5 bases). Germline lookup yields CDR1 SQVTM and CDR2 ANQGSEA. The CDR3 is made up of 11 amino acids. V shed 5 bases and J shed 2 bases, with 6 bases lying between them. CDR3 sequence: CSVRQQETQYF. The CDR3 nucleotides are TGCAGCGTTAGACAGCAAGAGACCCAGTACTTC.

This clonotype has a count of ten or more. The chain has TRBV7-3 and TRBJ2-1; 11 positions match TRBD2. CDR3 size: 15 residues. CDR1 is SGHTA and CDR2 is FQGTGA in the germline V gene. Unmatched junction bases numbered 2, after V lost 1 base and J lost 6 bases. The CDR3 DNA is TGTGCCAGCAGCTTAAGACTAGCGGGGTTCAATGAGCAGTTCTTC. Its translation is CASSLRLAGFNEQFF. Using reference TRBV7-3 and TRBJ2-1 for the parts outside the CDR3, the full variable domain is GAGVSQTPSNKVTEKGKYVELRCDPISGHTALYWYRQSLGQGPEFLIYFQGTGAADDSGLPNDRFFAVRPEGSVSTLKIQRTERGDSAVYLCASSLRLAGFNEQFFGPGTRLTVL.

The V call is TRBV7-9, the J call TRBJ2-3; 8 bases agree with TRBD1. After removal of 6 bases from V and 6 bases from J, the junction contained 14 bases not matched to a gene. This CDR3 is built from 16 residues. Germline V lookup: CDR1 SEHNR, CDR2 FQNEAQ (reference sequence). In DNA form, the CDR3 reads TGTGCCAGCAGTCGGGCCGGGACAGGAGCACTTGATACGCAGTATTTT. Translation: CASSRAGTGALDTQYF.

In its sample, this clonotype was seen many times. V is TRBV6-1 and J is TRBJ2-6; TRBD1 is a possible D gene (6 bases). The V end was cut by 1 base, the J end by 3 bases, with 19 bases between. This CDR3 region has 19 residues. Germline CDR1 MNHNS, CDR2 SASEGT. CDR3 coding DNA: TGTGCCAGCAGTGAAGTGACACCGAACAGGGTTAATGGGGCCAACGTCCTGACTTTC. It encodes CASSEVTPNRVNGANVLTF.

Only a few counts were recorded for this clonotype. The CDR3 protein is CAIRGRQFF. CDR3 in DNA: TGTGCCATCAGAGGTAGGCAGTTCTTC. J is TRBJ2-1 and V is TRBV6-2 or TRBV6-3; D not resolved. V was pared by 10 bases and J by 12 bases, with 10 bases between. This CDR3 is 9 amino acids long. The germline V gene has CDR1 MNHEY and CDR2 SVGEGT.

Ten or more counts support this clonotype. J is TRBJ1-3 and V is TRBV5-6; D remains unclear. CDR3 length equals 14 residues. Trimming pared 3 bases from V and 2 bases from J, leaving 9 bases between. The germline CDR1 and CDR2 sequences are SGHDT and YYEEEE. In DNA form, the CDR3 reads TGTGCCAGCAGCTACCTGGCACCTGGAAACACCATATATTTT. Protein product: CASSYLAPGNTIYF.

The chain uses TRBV6-2 or TRBV6-3 and TRBJ2-1; possibly TRBD1 for D (5 bases). Germline assignment: CDR1 MNHEY and CDR2 SVGEGT. V lost 2 bases and J 3 bases, leaving 8 bases between the germline ends. The CDR3 runs 14 residues. CDR3: CASSYPRDYNEQFF. The CDR3 region has the DNA TGTGCCAGCAGTTACCCCAGGGACTACAATGAGCAGTTCTTC.

At least ten counts were recorded for this clonotype. The rearrangement joins TRBV10-3 to TRBJ2-5, with a weak D call TRBD1 (6 bases). The germline V gene encodes CDR1 ENHRY and CDR2 SYGVKD. The V end lost 3 bases, the J end lost 3 bases, and 11 bases lay between the germline ends. The CDR3 totals 14 residues. CDR3: CAISDQQGKETQYF. Here the CDR3 DNA reads TGTGCCATCAGTGACCAGCAGGGGAAAGAGACCCAGTACTTC.

This clonotype was recorded many times. V gene TRBV12-3 or TRBV12-4 combines with J gene TRBJ2-2; tentative D call: TRBD2 (7 bases). The CDR3 contains 16 residues. V was trimmed by 7 bases and J by 2 bases, leaving 17 bases between them. The CDR3 coding sequence is TGTGCCAGCAATAGGAGGGGGGGGATAAACACCGGGGAGCTGTTTTTT. Its translation: CASNRRGGINTGELFF.

This clonotype was recorded at least ten times. The CDR3 DNA is TGTGCCATCAGTGAGTCGGTAGCGGGGGGAAACAATGAGCAGTTCTTC. This sequence encodes CAISESVAGGNNEQFF. The chain couples TRBV10-3 to TRBJ2-1; 10 bases map to TRBD2. The germline V gene encodes CDR1 ENHRY and CDR2 SYGVKD. Trimming removed 0 bases from V and 5 bases from J; junction bases left unmatched: 4. This CDR3 has 16 amino acids.

This clonotype was found many times. The gene calls are TRBV7-9 and TRBJ1-2; the match to TRBD1 covers 7 bases. This CDR3 has 13 residues. CDR1 is SEHNR, CDR2 FQNEAQ, per germline (reference sequence). V shed 3 bases and J 5 bases; nucleotides not matched to a gene: 3. The CDR3 sequence is CASSLDRFYGYTF. The DNA of the CDR3 is TGTGCCAGCAGCTTGGACAGGTTTTATGGCTACACCTTC.

DNA for the CDR3: TGTGCCAGCAGTCGGGGGGGAGCAGATACGCAGTATTTT. It encodes CASSRGGADTQYF. V gene TRBV2 combines with J gene TRBJ2-3; 8 nucleotides line up with TRBD2. This CDR3 is built from 13 residues. V shed 5 bases and J 4 bases; nucleotides not matched to a gene: 2. Germline CDR1 reads SNHLY; CDR2 reads FYNNEI.

The sample holds many counts of this clonotype. The chain combines TRBV2 with TRBJ2-7; D is ambiguous. Germline-derived CDR1 and CDR2 are SNHLY and FYNNEI. The CDR3 is 11 amino acids. The V gene lost 7 bases and the J gene lost 4 bases, with 8 bases spanning the gap. The DNA of the CDR3 is TGTGCCAGCACTCCAGGTTACGAGCAGTACTTC. This encodes CASTPGYEQYF.

In this sample, this clonotype turned up many times. The chain is built from TRBV12-3 or TRBV12-4 and TRBJ2-7; D is unresolved. The CDR3 runs to 14 residues. V was pared by 4 bases and J by 0 bases, with 10 bases between. CDR3 sequence reads: CASSYVASSYEQYF. DNA for the CDR3: TGTGCCAGCAGTTATGTGGCGTCCTCCTACGAGCAGTACTTC.

This clonotype was counted only a few times. This rearrangement joins TRBV11-3 to TRBJ2-1; D remains unclear. This CDR3 region has 14 residues. The V end lost 7 bases, the J end lost 8 bases, and 18 bases lay between the germline ends. Germline lookup yields CDR1 SGHNT and CDR2 YENEEA. DNA of the CDR3: TGTGCCAGCAAATTAGGCGACCACGACGATGAGCAGTTCTTC. Translated, it gives CASKLGDHDDEQFF.

This clonotype was counted a few times. The chain couples TRBV19 to TRBJ1-2; D gene uncertain. V was pared by 3 bases and J by 2 bases, with 10 bases between. Germline values: CDR1 LNHDA, CDR2 SQIVND (reference sequence). The CDR3 has 14 amino acids. The CDR3: CASSIPPSNYGYTF. The CDR3 region has the DNA TGTGCCAGTAGTATTCCCCCATCGAACTATGGCTACACCTTC.

In its sample, this clonotype was seen many times. This chain connects TRBV6-5 to TRBJ2-1; D perhaps matches TRBD1 (7 bases). CDR1 MNHEY and CDR2 SVGAGI come from the germline V gene. This CDR3 is built from 15 residues. Trimming removed 8 bases at V and 0 bases at J, with 14 bases between. CDR3 DNA: TGTGCCAGCCAGGGGGGCGGAAGCTCCTACAATGAGCAGTTCTTC. It specifies CASQGGGSSYNEQFF.

This clonotype was counted ten times or more. The V call is TRBV2, the J call TRBJ1-3, with D perhaps TRBD1 (6 bases). The germline V gene encodes CDR1 SNHLY and CDR2 FYNNEI. Trimming cost V 6 bases and J 8 bases, with 20 bases left between them. The length of the CDR3 is 15 residues. This CDR3 is CASSTSDSGGDTIYF. CDR3 coding DNA: TGTGCCAGCAGCACGTCGGACAGTGGGGGAGACACCATATATTTT.

Written as DNA, the CDR3 is TGTGCCAGCTCGCAGGGGTACTTCAGGAGGGACTCTGGGGCCAACGTCCTGACTTTC. Amino acids: CASSQGYFRRDSGANVLTF. The genes are TRBV18 and TRBJ2-6, with D possibly being TRBD1 or TRBD2 (6 bases each). CDR1 is KGHSH and CDR2 is LQKENI in the germline V gene. The CDR3 is 19 amino acids. V gave up 6 bases and J gave up 0 bases, with 21 bases separating them.

This clonotype has ten or more counts. The chain combines TRBV3-1 with TRBJ2-3, with no clear D. Deletions cut 1 base from V and 3 bases from J, with 8 bases between. CDR3 length equals 14 residues. Germline lookup yields CDR1 LGHDT and CDR2 YNNKEL (reference sequence). DNA of the CDR3: TGTGCCAGCAGCCAAGCGGGTAAAACAGATACGCAGTATTTT. Residues: CASSQAGKTDTQYF.

J is TRBJ2-7 and V is TRBV5-6; D ambiguous. V was clipped by 4 bases and J by 9 bases, with 20 bases between them. CDR3 length: 14 residues. Germline-derived CDR1 and CDR2 are SGHDT and YYEEEE. CDR3 in amino acids: CASSPPDRSSGQYF. DNA of the CDR3: TGTGCCAGCAGCCCCCCCGACCGATCCAGTGGGCAGTACTTC.

V gene TRBV7-2 combines with J gene TRBJ2-7, with a tentative D call TRBD1 (5 bases). Looked up from germline, CDR1 is SGHTA and CDR2 is FQGNSA. The length of the CDR3 is 13 residues. V lost 1 base, J lost 7 bases, and 11 bases lay in between. This CDR3 is CASSLVVQGEQYF. The CDR3 DNA reads TGTGCCAGCAGCTTAGTAGTTCAGGGTGAGCAGTACTTC. The complete variable domain, with remaining parts taken from reference TRBV7-2 and TRBJ2-7, reads GAGVSQSPSNKVTEKGKDVELRCDPISGHTALYWYRQSLGQGLEFLIYFQGNSAPDKSGLPSDRFSAERTGGSVSTLTIQRTQQEDSAVYLCASSLVVQGEQYFGPGTRLTVT.